Listed here are 16 T cell receptor beta chains from one sample, sequenced in a study of beta chain features in type 1 diabetes. Reverse transcribing all isolated RNA meant expressed TCRB transcripts were sequenced. Here immunoSEQ multiplex PCR was the method, and the copy in TCRdb shows in-frame clones only, minus some. The table has some 300,000 clones, about 7.8% seen once. The sequenced sample consisted of central memory CD4+ T cells from blood. Source of these receptors: a woman in her late teens or twenties in good health.

Notes on this clone: In the same sample, other DNA sequences code for this CDR3. The chain has TRBV9 and TRBJ2-3; TRBD1 agrees at 9 bases. Trimming at V came to 3 bases and at J to 4 bases, leaving 6 bases not matched to a gene. The CDR3 contains 15 residues. Germline lookup yields CDR1 SGDLS and CDR2 YYNGEE. This CDR3 is CASSAGQGSPDTQYF. DNA for the CDR3: TGTGCCAGCAGCGCCGGACAGGGGAGCCCAGATACGCAGTATTTT.

At least ten counts were recorded for this clone. The chain employs TRBV7-8 and TRBJ2-4; weak D call: TRBD1 (6 bases). The CDR3 consists of 14 residues. CDR1 SGHVS and CDR2 FQNEAQ come from the germline V gene. CDR3 region: CASSVQGVQNIQYF. The CDR3, as DNA: TGTGCGTCCTCGGTACAGGGAGTTCAAAACATTCAGTACTTC.

This clone was counted between two and nine times. The chain employs TRBV11-1 and TRBJ1-2; D not certain. Germline CDR1 is SGHAT and CDR2 is FQDESV (reference sequence). The CDR3 totals 14 residues. The V end was cut by 4 bases, the J end by 3 bases, with 12 bases between. CDR3 coding DNA: TGTGCCAGCAGCTCCGGCCGGGGTTACTATGGCTACACCTTC. Its translation is CASSSGRGYYGYTF.

This clone showed up many times. The genes are TRBV4-2 and TRBJ2-3, with 13 bases fitting TRBD2. The CDR3 extends over 20 amino acids. The V gene end was trimmed by 1 base and the J gene end by 0 bases; junction bases not matched to a gene: 10. CDR1 LGHNA and CDR2 YNFKEQ come from the germline V gene. As DNA, the CDR3 is TGTGCCAGCAGCCAAGTCCTGACGGGGACTAGCGGGATTAGCACAGATACGCAGTATTTT. It codes for CASSQVLTGTSGISTDTQYF.

The gene calls are TRBV7-8 and TRBJ2-3, with 12 bases lining up with TRBD2. This CDR3 contains 16 residues. V lost 4 bases, J lost 6 bases, and 8 bases stayed unmatched. CDR1 is SGHVS and CDR2 is FQNEAQ in the germline V gene. CDR3 sequence reads: CASSSTLAGGRDTQYF. The CDR3, as DNA: TGTGCCAGCAGCTCGACACTAGCGGGGGGACGGGATACGCAGTATTTT.

This clone was recorded a few times. This chain joins TRBV4-2 and TRBJ1-6, with D maybe TRBD1 (5 bases). The CDR3 is 14 amino acids. The germline V gene encodes CDR1 LGHNA and CDR2 YNFKEQ. V lost 6 bases to trimming and J lost 4 bases, with 10 bases between them. CDR3 loop: CASSPGRYNSPLHF. CDR3 sequence (DNA): TGTGCCAGCAGTCCGGGACGGTATAATTCACCCCTCCACTTT.

This clone was picked up many times. The chain combines TRBV6-5 with TRBJ2-7, with TRBD1 matching over 10 bases. The CDR3 extends over 14 amino acids. Germline loops: CDR1 MNHEY, CDR2 SVGAGI. J was trimmed by 0 bases and V by 11 bases; bases with no gene match: 7. Here the CDR3 DNA reads TGTGCCGTCCGGGACAGGGGCAGCTCCTACGAGCAGTACTTC. Protein sequence: CAVRDRGSSYEQYF.

The J gene is TRBJ1-3, the V gene TRBV11-2, with a possible D match to TRBD1 (5 bases). Trimming removed 6 bases at V and 4 bases at J, with 13 bases between. CDR1 SGHAT and CDR2 FQNNGV come from the germline V gene. This CDR3 has 14 residues. The CDR3 bases are TGTGCCAGCAGTACCGGGACCGGCGGAAACACCATATATTTT. Amino acids: CASSTGTGGNTIYF.

This clone was seen only a few times. This chain connects TRBV7-9 to TRBJ2-5; TRBD1 agrees at 11 bases. V lost 5 bases, J lost 3 bases, and 5 bases stayed unmatched. The CDR3 is made up of 15 amino acids. Germline loops: CDR1 SEHNR, CDR2 FQNEAQ (reference sequence). The CDR3: CASSHGTGGEETQYF. The CDR3 nucleotides are TGTGCCAGCAGCCATGGGACAGGGGGAGAAGAGACCCAGTACTTC.

The chain employs TRBV18 and TRBJ1-1, with a weak D call TRBD1 (6 bases). Trimming stripped 4 bases from V and 1 base from J, with 7 bases between. The CDR3 is made up of 13 amino acids. Germline V gene data show CDR1 as KGHSH and CDR2 as LQKENI. The CDR3 sequence: CASSQQGNTEAFF. The CDR3 nucleotides are TGTGCCAGCTCACAACAGGGGAACACTGAAGCTTTCTTT.

This clone was detected only a few times. The chain carries TRBV9 and TRBJ2-3, with a possible D match to TRBD2 (6 bases). Between the trimmed V and J ends, which lost 0 bases and 2 bases, there was a span of 13 bases. Germline V gene sequence: CDR1 SGDLS, CDR2 YYNGEE. The CDR3 loop spans 16 amino acids. The CDR3 DNA follows: TGTGCCAGCAGCGTAGGGGCGGGACGGTTCACAGATACGCAGTATTTT. Protein: CASSVGAGRFTDTQYF.

The gene calls are TRBV7-7 and TRBJ2-5; D may be TRBD2 (6 bases). Per germline, CDR1 SSHAT and CDR2 FNYEAQ (reference sequence). This CDR3 has 16 amino acids. The V and J ends lost 7 bases and 1 base respectively, with 19 bases between them. CDR3 nucleotides: TGTGCCAGCACAACTGGGGAGCGGGCAATCCAAGAGACCCAGTACTTC. Its protein is CASTTGERAIQETQYF.

This clone was observed a handful of times. This rearrangement joins TRBV10-3 to TRBJ2-7; TRBD1 matches 9 bases. Germline V CDR1 and CDR2: ENHRY, SYGVKD. V gave up 4 bases and J gave up 0 bases; unmatched junction bases: 10. The CDR3 runs to 17 residues. In DNA form, the CDR3 reads TGTGCCATCAGTGCCGGCTCGACAGGGGGGCTCTCCTACGAGCAGTACGTC. Its protein product is CAISAGSTGGLSYEQYV.

To note about this clone: This specimen includes other DNA sequences encoding the same CDR3. The CDR3 protein is CASSFGTDTQYF. CDR3 sequence (DNA): TGCGCCAGCAGCTTTGGGACAGATACGCAGTATTTT. The chain has TRBV5-1 and TRBJ2-3; D is uncertain. The CDR3 totals 12 residues. The V end was cut by 2 bases, the J end by 3 bases, with 4 bases between. Germline CDR1 SGHRS, CDR2 YFSETQ.

In this sample, this clone turned up a few times. This chain connects TRBV2 to TRBJ1-1; D is uncertain. The length of the CDR3 is 13 residues. Germline V gives CDR1 SNHLY, CDR2 FYNNEI. V was clipped by 6 bases and J by 8 bases, with 16 bases between them. CDR3 region: CASSLLGRGEAFF. The CDR3 bases are TGTGCCAGCAGCCTTCTAGGACGGGGAGAAGCTTTCTTT.

This clone was counted between two and nine times. The chain links TRBV27 to TRBJ1-1; D is perhaps TRBD1 (6 bases). CDR3 length equals 13 residues. Germline values: CDR1 MNHEY, CDR2 SMNVEV (reference sequence). V was cut by 5 bases and J by 5 bases, with 12 bases left in between. CDR3 sequence (DNA): TGTGCCAGCAGTCTTCTTAGGGGGACTGAAGCTTTCTTT. Protein sequence: CASSLLRGTEAFF.